This T cell receptor beta chain was captured in a study of CD8 T cells in ankylosing spondylitis. TCRdb reprocessed the 5' RACE reads via MiXCR and lists one record per CDR3 protein. The repertoire consists of about 36,000 distinct CDR3 sequences, with approximately 9.9% occurring once and the leading ten covering around 20%. This clonotype showed up many times. Its antigen remains unknown. Study-wide results and caveats: Researchers reportedly found disease-linked clones significantly enriched in matched ankylosing spondylitis synovial fluid. Relatively scarce in peripheral blood, disease-linked clones were CD8+. What seemed typical of ankylosing spondylitis blood was a TCR beta motif built from eight highly homologous variants.

This CDR3 is built from 16 residues. The germline gives CDR1 SGDLS, CDR2 YYNGEE. V lost 3 bases to trimming and J lost 5 bases, with 20 bases between them. Sequenced: synovial fluid, either unsorted or a sorted T cell fraction (not recorded which). This TCR was sampled from a male donor with ankylosing spondylitis. The rearrangement links TRBV9 to TRBJ2-5; tentative D call: TRBD2 (6 bases). The CDR3 here is CASSETFGGDGETQYF. The CDR3 DNA sequence: TGTGCCAGCAGCGAGACTTTCGGGGGTGACGGGGAGACCCAGTACTTC.